The rows below give T cell receptor beta chains drawn from one sample of a study of graft-versus-host responses after intestinal transplantation. Assay: immunoSEQ multiplex PCR; the TCRdb copy retains only in-frame clones and omits some. Among about 85,000 clones listed, around 93% were seen once. For these receptors, no antigen is known. This sample comprised unstimulated CD8+ T cells sorted from spleen or lymph node cells, obtained before transplant. The receptors stem from a human donor who was the organ donor for an intestinal transplant. Both conserved end residues are part of each CDR3. Each record gives: J gene, V gene, D gene, clone size, CDR3 DNA, CDR3 protein. D genes are given only for firm matches. Rows may omit the clone size; those that give it use once, few, many or a size class.

j_call: TRBJ2-2; v_call: TRBV12-2; d_call: -; clone_size: -; cdr3_nt: TGTGCAAGTCGCACTATACGCCGTGGACAGGGGAACACCGGGGAGCTGTTTTTT; cdr3_aa: CASRTIRRGQGNTGELFF
j_call: TRBJ2-7; v_call: TRBV5-4; d_call: TRBD2; clone_size: -; cdr3_nt: TGTGCCAGCAGCTCAACCGGACTAGCGGGACACGAGCAGTACTTC; cdr3_aa: CASSSTGLAGHEQYF
j_call: TRBJ2-3; v_call: TRBV2; d_call: -; clone_size: once; cdr3_nt: TGTGCCAGCAGTGAAGCCATGCGGGGTTCCACAGATACGCAGTATTTT; cdr3_aa: CASSEAMRGSTDTQYF
j_call: TRBJ2-7; v_call: TRBV13; d_call: TRBD2; clone_size: -; cdr3_nt: TGTGCCAGCAGCCTCGCCGGGCTAGCGGGGGGGCCCAACTACGAGCAGTACTTC; cdr3_aa: CASSLAGLAGGPNYEQYF
j_call: TRBJ2-7; v_call: TRBV27; d_call: -; clone_size: -; cdr3_nt: TGTGCCACGGGCCCGGGCTACGAGCAGTACTTC; cdr3_aa: CATGPGYEQYF
j_call: TRBJ2-1; v_call: TRBV11-2; d_call: -; clone_size: -; cdr3_nt: TGTGCCAGCAGCTCCCTCGGGGTATCTGACTCCTACAATGAGCAGTTCTTC; cdr3_aa: CASSSLGVSDSYNEQFF
j_call: TRBJ2-6; v_call: TRBV9; d_call: -; clone_size: -; cdr3_nt: TGTGCCAGCAGCGAGGGCGGACTCTCTGGGGCCAACGTCCTGACTTTC; cdr3_aa: CASSEGGLSGANVLTF
j_call: TRBJ1-3; v_call: TRBV19; d_call: -; clone_size: -; cdr3_nt: TGTGCCAGTATGCTGGGGGGAAACACCATATATTTT; cdr3_aa: CASMLGGNTIYF
j_call: TRBJ1-2; v_call: TRBV11-2; d_call: -; clone_size: -; cdr3_nt: TGTGCCAGCAGCCGAGCCCGGGCCCCCTTCCCCTATGGCTACACCTTC; cdr3_aa: CASSRARAPFPYGYTF
j_call: TRBJ2-2; v_call: TRBV6-5; d_call: -; clone_size: -; cdr3_nt: TGTGCCAGCGGAGGGGGTATTCCAGCCGGGGAGCTGTTTTTT; cdr3_aa: CASGGGIPAGELFF
j_call: TRBJ2-3; v_call: TRBV10-2; d_call: -; clone_size: -; cdr3_nt: TGCGCCAGCAGTGAAATCCCGCCCAGCACAGATACGCAGTATTTT; cdr3_aa: CASSEIPPSTDTQYF
j_call: TRBJ1-1; v_call: TRBV4-2; d_call: -; clone_size: -; cdr3_nt: TGTGCCAGCAGCCAAGACGCTGAAGCTTTCTTT; cdr3_aa: CASSQDAEAFF
j_call: TRBJ2-1; v_call: TRBV9; d_call: TRBD2; clone_size: -; cdr3_nt: TGTGCCAGCAGCGTAGCAGTCGGGGGGGCCTACAATGAGCAGTTCTTC; cdr3_aa: CASSVAVGGAYNEQFF
j_call: TRBJ2-3; v_call: TRBV11-3; d_call: -; clone_size: -; cdr3_nt: TGTGCCAGCAGCTTAGCGGGGGGCACAGATACGCAGTATTTT; cdr3_aa: CASSLAGGTDTQYF
j_call: TRBJ1-5; v_call: TRBV2; d_call: -; clone_size: -; cdr3_nt: TGTGCCAGCAGTGAAGAGGATTATAGCAATCAGCCCCAGCATTTT; cdr3_aa: CASSEEDYSNQPQHF
j_call: TRBJ2-7; v_call: TRBV11-2; d_call: -; clone_size: -; cdr3_nt: TGTGCCAGCAGCCCTCCCGGAGAGCGGTCCTACGAGCAGTACTTC; cdr3_aa: CASSPPGERSYEQYF
j_call: TRBJ1-2; v_call: TRBV27; d_call: -; clone_size: -; cdr3_nt: TGTGCCAGCAGCCCAGGCTATGGCTACACCTTC; cdr3_aa: CASSPGYGYTF
j_call: TRBJ1-3; v_call: TRBV5-1; d_call: -; clone_size: -; cdr3_nt: TGCGCCAGCAGCTTGGCCTCCTCTGGAAACACCATATATTTT; cdr3_aa: CASSLASSGNTIYF
j_call: TRBJ2-1; v_call: TRBV19; d_call: -; clone_size: -; cdr3_nt: TGTGCCAGTAGTGTTGGCAATGAGCAGTTCTTC; cdr3_aa: CASSVGNEQFF
j_call: TRBJ2-1; v_call: TRBV27; d_call: -; clone_size: once; cdr3_nt: TGTGCCACCAGCGTACTAATGAAGGGCGATGAGCAGTTCTTC; cdr3_aa: CATSVLMKGDEQFF
j_call: TRBJ2-3; v_call: TRBV12-5; d_call: -; clone_size: -; cdr3_nt: TGTGCTAGTGGCAGGGGTGGGCAGAGCACAGATACGCAGTATTTT; cdr3_aa: CASGRGGQSTDTQYF
j_call: TRBJ2-5; v_call: TRBV5-6; d_call: -; clone_size: -; cdr3_nt: TGTGCCAGCAGCTTGGATAGAGGCAGGGGATTGGAGACCCAGTACTTC; cdr3_aa: CASSLDRGRGLETQYF
j_call: TRBJ1-2; v_call: TRBV29-1; d_call: -; clone_size: -; cdr3_nt: TGCAGCGTGGTAGAGCCAGGGGGCTACACCTTC; cdr3_aa: CSVVEPGGYTF
j_call: TRBJ2-7; v_call: TRBV5-6; d_call: -; clone_size: -; cdr3_nt: TGTGCCAGCAGCCCCGGACTGAACTTCTACGAGCAGTACTTC; cdr3_aa: CASSPGLNFYEQYF
j_call: TRBJ2-3; v_call: TRBV5-1; d_call: TRBD1; clone_size: -; cdr3_nt: TGCGCCAGCAGCTTGGGACAGGGCGGCACAGATACGCAGTATTTT; cdr3_aa: CASSLGQGGTDTQYF
j_call: TRBJ2-7; v_call: TRBV5-6; d_call: TRBD1; clone_size: -; cdr3_nt: TGTGCCAGCCGGCCGTGGGGACAGGGTACTTCCTACGAGCAGTACTTC; cdr3_aa: CASRPWGQGTSYEQYF
j_call: TRBJ2-2; v_call: TRBV29-1; d_call: TRBD1; clone_size: -; cdr3_nt: TGCAGCGTTGAAACAGGGGCCGGGGAGCTGTTTTTT; cdr3_aa: CSVETGAGELFF
j_call: TRBJ2-3; v_call: TRBV6-6; d_call: -; clone_size: -; cdr3_nt: TGTGCCAGCAGGCCCGGGACTCCGTTCGGCACAGATACGCAGTATTTT; cdr3_aa: CASRPGTPFGTDTQYF
j_call: TRBJ2-5; v_call: TRBV7-6; d_call: -; clone_size: -; cdr3_nt: TGTGCCTCCAGCAGCACAGAAGAAGAGACCCAGTACTTC; cdr3_aa: CASSSTEEETQYF
j_call: TRBJ2-2; v_call: TRBV9; d_call: -; clone_size: -; cdr3_nt: TGTGCCAGCAGCAATAGGACGGACCCCGGGGAGCTGTTTTTT; cdr3_aa: CASSNRTDPGELFF
j_call: TRBJ2-7; v_call: TRBV9; d_call: -; clone_size: -; cdr3_nt: TGTGCCAGCAGCCCTACCGACAGCCCCTACGAGCAGTACTTC; cdr3_aa: CASSPTDSPYEQYF
j_call: TRBJ2-5; v_call: TRBV5-7; d_call: TRBD1; clone_size: -; cdr3_nt: TGTGCCAGCAGCTTGGCCTTCGAGGGGGCCTTGGGAGAGACCCAGTACTTC; cdr3_aa: CASSLAFEGALGETQYF
j_call: TRBJ2-2; v_call: TRBV6-1; d_call: TRBD2; clone_size: -; cdr3_nt: TGTGCCAGCAGTGGACTAGCGGACACCGGGGAGCTGTTTTTT; cdr3_aa: CASSGLADTGELFF
j_call: TRBJ2-3; v_call: TRBV4-1; d_call: -; clone_size: -; cdr3_nt: TGCGCCAGCAGCCAAGTAGGGACAAGCACAGATACGCAGTATTTT; cdr3_aa: CASSQVGTSTDTQYF
j_call: TRBJ2-2; v_call: TRBV5-5; d_call: -; clone_size: -; cdr3_nt: TGTGCCAGCAGGCTGGTGGGGGACACCGGGGAGCTGTTTTTT; cdr3_aa: CASRLVGDTGELFF
j_call: TRBJ2-5; v_call: TRBV6-1; d_call: -; clone_size: -; cdr3_nt: TGTGCCAGCAGTGATTGGTGGGGGCAAGAGACCCAGTACTTC; cdr3_aa: CASSDWWGQETQYF
j_call: TRBJ2-5; v_call: TRBV5-4; d_call: -; clone_size: -; cdr3_nt: TGTGCCAGCAGCTTCAGGGAGACCCAGTACTTC; cdr3_aa: CASSFRETQYF
j_call: TRBJ2-1; v_call: TRBV19; d_call: -; clone_size: -; cdr3_nt: TGTGCCAGTAGTATATGGATTAGAATGCTGGATGAGCAGTTCTTC; cdr3_aa: CASSIWIRMLDEQFF
j_call: TRBJ1-1; v_call: TRBV11-2; d_call: -; clone_size: -; cdr3_nt: TGTGCCAGCAGCTTAGGGGGGGAAGCTTTCTTT; cdr3_aa: CASSLGGEAFF
j_call: TRBJ1-2; v_call: TRBV4-1; d_call: -; clone_size: -; cdr3_nt: TGCGCCAGCAGCCAAGATACGTACACAGAAGACTATGGCTACACCTTC; cdr3_aa: CASSQDTYTEDYGYTF
j_call: TRBJ2-7; v_call: TRBV11-2; d_call: -; clone_size: -; cdr3_nt: TGTGCCAGCAGCTTAGAACCGGGACATTCCTACGAGCAGTACTTC; cdr3_aa: CASSLEPGHSYEQYF
j_call: TRBJ2-2; v_call: TRBV13; d_call: -; clone_size: -; cdr3_nt: TGTGCCAGCAGCCCCGAGGGGGTAGGGCCCACCGGGGAGCTGTTTTTT; cdr3_aa: CASSPEGVGPTGELFF
j_call: TRBJ2-7; v_call: TRBV7-2; d_call: TRBD1; clone_size: few; cdr3_nt: TGTGCCAGCAGCTCACCGGGACAGGACTACGAGCAGTACTTC; cdr3_aa: CASSSPGQDYEQYF
j_call: TRBJ1-1; v_call: TRBV9; d_call: -; clone_size: -; cdr3_nt: TGTGCCAGCAGCGGGGAGACATTGGCCGAAGCTTTCTTT; cdr3_aa: CASSGETLAEAFF
j_call: TRBJ2-2; v_call: TRBV6-5; d_call: TRBD1; clone_size: -; cdr3_nt: TGTGCCAGCAGTTACTACAGGGGCGCCGGGGAGCTGTTTTTT; cdr3_aa: CASSYYRGAGELFF